This entry describes one T cell receptor beta chain. Authors' data handling: The authors estimated nucleated cell counts from reference gene primer amplification. TCRdb's copy holds only in-frame clones and misses some; the assay was immunoSEQ multiplex PCR. That table is the source of V, J and clone size, and D and trimming were worked out from the DNA. The data contain over 100,000 clones, around 84% of them singletons. The data were taken from a study of blood T cell repertoires in COVID-19. Overall study context: Researchers got acute and convalescent COVID-19 samples from the United States, Italy and Spain. T cells, B-cell-depleted T cells, or PBMCs supplied cDNA or gDNA.

With V trimmed by 4 bases and J by 9 bases, 4 bases remained unmatched. Germline assignment: CDR1 MGHDK and CDR2 SYGVNS. The CDR3 runs to 14 residues. Sequenced input: peripheral blood. This chain connects TRBV25-1 to TRBJ2-6; TRBD1 agrees at 9 bases. This TCR came from a man in his 60s with acute or convalescent COVID-19. The CDR3 DNA sequence: TGTGCCAGCAGTGTCCCGGGACAGGGCAACGTCCTGACTTTC. It yields the protein CASSVPGQGNVLTF.